The clone carrying this T cell receptor (beta chain) has more than one count but fewer than ten. Its specificity is not known. Carrying unique molecular identifiers, the cDNA also gained a universal primer site through template switching. TCRdb fed the 5' RACE reads into MiXCR, producing one record per CDR3 protein. The repertoire has approximately 680,000 distinct CDR3 sequences, less than 9% of them found once; the top ten carry about 1.5%. The data originate from a study of identical twins. The CDR3 spans 14 residues. In germline, CDR1 is DFQATT, CDR2 SNEGSKA (reference sequence). The J segment lost 4 bases and the V segment lost 4 bases, leaving 7 bases of the junction unmatched. Findings of the study overall: The study found weaker excess twin sharing in beta out-of-frame sequences.

This sample was shared with a second study, whose subject was yellow fever vaccine responses in identical twins.

Input material: PBMCs. The TCR originated in a woman aged 18-29 years in good health. The chain joins TRBV20-1 to TRBJ2-7, with TRBD2 identical over 10 bases. The CDR3 sequence: CSATPGTSVYEQYF. The CDR3 region has the DNA TGCAGTGCTACCCCCGGGACTAGCGTATACGAGCAGTACTTC.